This is a list of T cell receptor beta chains from one sample in a study of cytomegalovirus exposure and HLA in healthy donors. TCRdb's copy holds only in-frame clones and misses some; the assay was immunoSEQ multiplex PCR. The sample carries 110,000 to 150,000 clones, just over 90% recorded once. The specimen sequenced was PBMCs. The source of these receptors is a man aged 18 to 30 in good health and CMV-seronegative. Both conserved end residues are part of each CDR3. The D gene is left open where the match is weak. Not all rows give a size; the values are once, few, many and, for expanded clones, a class.

clone_size: -
j_call: TRBJ1-4
v_call: TRBV9
d_call: TRBD1
cdr3_length: 16
cdr3_aa: CASSVGPGGSNEKLFF
cdr3_nt: TGTGCCAGCAGCGTAGGGCCAGGGGGTTCGAATGAAAAACTGTTTTTT

clone_size: once
j_call: TRBJ2-4
v_call: TRBV5-1
d_call: -
cdr3_length: 14
cdr3_aa: CASSFDRLKNIQYF
cdr3_nt: TGCGCCAGCAGCTTCGACAGACTGAAAAACATTCAGTACTTC

clone_size: few
j_call: TRBJ1-6
v_call: TRBV30
d_call: TRBD1
cdr3_length: 14
cdr3_aa: CAWSGDRNNSPLHF
cdr3_nt: TGTGCCTGGAGTGGGGACAGAAATAATTCACCCCTCCACTTT

clone_size: -
j_call: TRBJ2-3
v_call: TRBV5-1
d_call: -
cdr3_length: 14
cdr3_aa: CASSLGTYTDTQYF
cdr3_nt: TGCGCCAGCAGCTTGGGGACATACACAGATACGCAGTATTTT

clone_size: -
j_call: TRBJ2-3
v_call: TRBV29-1
d_call: -
cdr3_length: 10
cdr3_aa: CSVQTDTQYF
cdr3_nt: TGCAGCGTCCAAACAGATACGCAGTATTTT

clone_size: -
j_call: TRBJ2-7
v_call: TRBV27
d_call: -
cdr3_length: 16
cdr3_aa: CASSLGTVVDYREQYF
cdr3_nt: TGTGCCAGCAGTTTAGGGACGGTTGTGGACTACCGGGAGCAGTACTTC

clone_size: -
j_call: TRBJ1-2
v_call: TRBV29-1
d_call: -
cdr3_length: 12
cdr3_aa: CSVDNYNYGYTF
cdr3_nt: TGCAGCGTTGACAACTATAACTATGGCTACACCTTC

clone_size: -
j_call: TRBJ1-2
v_call: TRBV6-1
d_call: -
cdr3_length: 15
cdr3_aa: CASSEAVRVNYGYTF
cdr3_nt: TGTGCCAGCAGTGAAGCGGTACGGGTAAACTATGGCTACACCTTC

clone_size: -
j_call: TRBJ2-1
v_call: TRBV5-1
d_call: -
cdr3_length: 16
cdr3_aa: CASSLPGHRAVGEQFF
cdr3_nt: TGCGCCAGCAGCTTACCGGGACACAGGGCAGTGGGTGAGCAGTTCTTC

clone_size: -
j_call: TRBJ2-2
v_call: TRBV15
d_call: TRBD1
cdr3_length: 14
cdr3_aa: CATSTGGNTGELFF
cdr3_nt: TGTGCCACCTCTACAGGGGGGAACACCGGGGAGCTGTTTTTT

clone_size: -
j_call: TRBJ2-3
v_call: TRBV6-6
d_call: TRBD2
cdr3_length: 15
cdr3_aa: CASSYSVSGGDTQYF
cdr3_nt: TGTGCCAGCAGTTACTCGGTCAGCGGGGGGGATACGCAGTATTTT

clone_size: -
j_call: TRBJ2-7
v_call: TRBV5-6
d_call: -
cdr3_length: 14
cdr3_aa: CASSFGGRTYEQYF
cdr3_nt: TGTGCCAGCAGCTTCGGGGGACGGACCTACGAGCAGTACTTC

clone_size: -
j_call: TRBJ2-1
v_call: TRBV9
d_call: TRBD2
cdr3_length: 15
cdr3_aa: CASSVSGDTYNEQFF
cdr3_nt: TGTGCCAGCAGCGTTAGCGGGGATACCTACAATGAGCAGTTCTTC

clone_size: -
j_call: TRBJ2-7
v_call: TRBV11-1
d_call: -
cdr3_length: 15
cdr3_aa: CASSRNRESPYEQYF
cdr3_nt: TGTGCCAGCAGTCGTAACAGGGAATCCCCCTACGAGCAGTACTTC

clone_size: -
j_call: TRBJ2-1
v_call: TRBV11-1
d_call: TRBD2
cdr3_length: 16
cdr3_aa: CASSTFTGGTGNEQFF
cdr3_nt: TGTGCCAGCAGCACTTTCACGGGGGGTACGGGCAATGAGCAGTTCTTC

clone_size: -
j_call: TRBJ2-5
v_call: TRBV5-4
d_call: TRBD2
cdr3_length: 15
cdr3_aa: CASSRWTSGEETQYF
cdr3_nt: TGTGCCAGCAGCCGTTGGACTAGCGGAGAAGAGACCCAGTACTTC

clone_size: -
j_call: TRBJ2-3
v_call: TRBV5-1
d_call: TRBD2
cdr3_length: 19
cdr3_aa: CASSSGLAGGAISTDTQYF
cdr3_nt: TGCGCCAGCAGCTCGGGACTAGCGGGAGGGGCTATTAGCACAGATACGCAGTATTTT

clone_size: -
j_call: TRBJ2-5
v_call: TRBV30
d_call: TRBD2
cdr3_length: 17
cdr3_aa: CAWAPGTSNRYQETQYF
cdr3_nt: TGTGCCTGGGCTCCCGGGACTAGCAACCGATACCAAGAGACCCAGTACTTC

clone_size: -
j_call: TRBJ2-7
v_call: TRBV19
d_call: TRBD1
cdr3_length: 16
cdr3_aa: CASSIGGTGTPYEQYF
cdr3_nt: TGTGCCAGTAGTATCGGTGGGACAGGGACTCCCTACGAGCAGTACTTC

clone_size: -
j_call: TRBJ2-1
v_call: TRBV6-5
d_call: -
cdr3_length: 15
cdr3_aa: CASRITTGPYNEQFF
cdr3_nt: TGTGCCAGCAGAATCACTACCGGCCCCTACAATGAGCAGTTCTTC

clone_size: -
j_call: TRBJ2-7
v_call: TRBV6-5
d_call: TRBD2
cdr3_length: 13
cdr3_aa: CASSSGGRGFQYF
cdr3_nt: TGTGCCAGCAGTTCCGGCGGGAGAGGCTTCCAGTACTTC

clone_size: few
j_call: TRBJ1-6
v_call: TRBV27
d_call: TRBD1
cdr3_length: 14
cdr3_aa: CASSNRGNNSPLHF
cdr3_nt: TGTGCCAGCAGCAACAGGGGCAATAATTCACCCCTCCACTTT

clone_size: -
j_call: TRBJ1-1
v_call: TRBV7-6
d_call: TRBD1
cdr3_length: 15
cdr3_aa: CASSLELGQGAEAFF
cdr3_nt: TGTGCCAGCAGCTTAGAATTGGGACAGGGAGCTGAAGCTTTCTTT

clone_size: once
j_call: TRBJ2-2
v_call: TRBV10-3
d_call: TRBD2
cdr3_length: 14
cdr3_aa: CAISGTSGTGELFF
cdr3_nt: TGTGCCATCAGCGGGACTAGCGGTACCGGGGAGCTGTTTTTT

clone_size: -
j_call: TRBJ2-3
v_call: TRBV5-1
d_call: -
cdr3_length: 16
cdr3_aa: CASSHTARGGTDTQYF
cdr3_nt: TGCGCCAGCAGCCACACCGCGCGGGGCGGGACAGATACGCAGTATTTT

clone_size: -
j_call: TRBJ2-3
v_call: TRBV30
d_call: -
cdr3_length: 14
cdr3_aa: CAWSVGLSTDTQYF
cdr3_nt: TGTGCCTGGAGTGTGGGACTTAGCACAGATACGCAGTATTTT

clone_size: -
j_call: TRBJ2-2
v_call: TRBV19
d_call: TRBD1
cdr3_length: 14
cdr3_aa: CASRGDRGPGELFF
cdr3_nt: TGTGCCAGTAGGGGGGACAGGGGACCCGGGGAGCTGTTTTTT

clone_size: -
j_call: TRBJ2-3
v_call: TRBV12-2
d_call: -
cdr3_length: 19
cdr3_aa: CASRLFSSHFFICTDTQYF
cdr3_nt: TGTGCAAGTCGCTTATTTTCTAGCCACTTTTTTATTTGCACAGATACGCAGTATTTT

clone_size: -
j_call: TRBJ2-1
v_call: TRBV11-3
d_call: -
cdr3_length: 16
cdr3_aa: CASSPPDGQRGNEQFF
cdr3_nt: TGTGCCAGCAGCCCCCCAGACGGTCAGAGAGGCAATGAGCAGTTCTTC

clone_size: once
j_call: TRBJ1-5
v_call: TRBV5-6
d_call: TRBD1
cdr3_length: 18
cdr3_aa: CASSLGGRTGTRDQPQHF
cdr3_nt: TGTGCCAGCAGCTTGGGGGGGAGGACAGGGACACGAGATCAGCCCCAGCATTTT

clone_size: -
j_call: TRBJ1-2
v_call: TRBV21-1
d_call: -
cdr3_length: 15
cdr3_aa: CASSKRVGQGGGYTF
cdr3_nt: TGTGCCAGCAGCAAAAGGGTAGGACAGGGTGGCGGCTACACCTTC

clone_size: -
j_call: TRBJ2-2
v_call: TRBV9
d_call: -
cdr3_length: 14
cdr3_aa: CASSERSYTGELFF
cdr3_nt: TGTGCCAGCAGCGAGCGGTCCTACACCGGGGAGCTGTTTTTT